One sample yielded the 13 T cell receptor beta chains listed below, sequenced in a study of T cell responses to AZD1222 COVID-19 vaccine. Sequencing was performed with immunoSEQ multiplex PCR; in TCRdb, only in-frame clones are kept and a portion is missing. The sample records 250,000 to 300,000 clones, 94% being singletons. Material: peripheral blood, obtained 28 days after the second AZD1222 dose. Receptors originate from an adult who received the AZD1222 COVID-19 vaccine.

The V call is TRBV11-2, the J call TRBJ2-3; D unclear. This CDR3 contains 16 residues. Between the trimmed V and J ends, which lost 1 base and 2 bases, there was a span of 13 bases. Per the germline V gene, CDR1 is SGHAT and CDR2 is FQNNGV. The CDR3 sequence is CASSLGLGGNTDTQYF. For the CDR3, the DNA is TGTGCCAGCAGCTTAGGTTTGGGCGGAAACACAGATACGCAGTATTTT.

The count of this clone is one. V and J are TRBV3-1 (or the pseudogene TRBV3-2) and TRBJ2-7; possibly TRBD1 for D (6 bases). The CDR3 is 14 amino acids. Looked up from germline, CDR1 is LGHDT and CDR2 is YNNKEL (reference sequence). V gave up 4 bases and J gave up 5 bases, with 15 bases separating them. The CDR3, as DNA: TGTGCCAGCAGCCGACCTGGACAGTCCCACGAGCAGTACTTC. Protein: CASSRPGQSHEQYF.

CDR3 region: CASSTGTGGNSPLHF. Here the CDR3 DNA reads TGTGCCAGCAGCACGGGGACGGGGGGAAATTCACCCCTCCACTTT. The chain couples TRBV9 to TRBJ1-6, with D tentatively TRBD1 (5 bases). This CDR3 is built from 15 residues. Germline V gives CDR1 SGDLS, CDR2 YYNGEE. V was trimmed by 4 bases and J by 7 bases, leaving 15 bases between them.

The V gene is TRBV27, the J gene TRBJ2-2; D may be TRBD2 (5 bases). The V gene lost 3 bases and the J gene lost 1 base, with 9 bases spanning the gap. This CDR3 is built from 15 residues. CDR1 is MNHEY, CDR2 SMNVEV, per germline (reference sequence). CDR3 bases: TGTGCCAGCAGTTTTGTCGGGGTGAACACCGGGGAGCTGTTTTTT. Translating it yields CASSFVGVNTGELFF.

This chain uses TRBV28 with TRBJ2-7; 8 bases are shared with TRBD2. Germline loops: CDR1 MDHEN, CDR2 SYDVKM. This CDR3 contains 15 residues. Trimming took 5 bases from V and 10 from J; bases not matched to a gene: 16. The CDR3 nucleotides are TGTGCCAGCAGTCCCGTTTTGAGGGAAGCGGGGGAACAGTACTTC. This sequence encodes CASSPVLREAGEQYF.

This clone appeared a few times. V and J are TRBV9 and TRBJ1-1; D might be TRBD1 (6 bases). The CDR3 runs 16 residues. V was clipped by 4 bases and J by 1 base, with 17 bases between them. Germline-derived CDR1 and CDR2 are SGDLS and YYNGEE. CDR3 region: CASSPPPPGQNTEAFF. The DNA of the CDR3 is TGTGCCAGCAGCCCTCCTCCTCCGGGACAGAACACTGAAGCTTTCTTT.

V usage is TRBV19 and J usage is TRBJ2-2; 10 bases align to TRBD1. Germline CDR1 reads LNHDA; CDR2 reads SQIVND (reference sequence). The CDR3 covers 16 residues. After removal of 7 bases from V and 3 bases from J, the junction contained 8 bases not matched to a gene. The CDR3 DNA is TGTGCCAGTACCACCACCGGGACAGGGGACACCGGGGAGCTGTTTTTT. Its translation is CASTTTGTGDTGELFF.

The CDR3 DNA is TGTGCCAGCAGCCGTGAAGTACAGGGTGTACCCCTCCACTTT. Encoded protein: CASSREVQGVPLHF. The chain employs TRBV11-2 and TRBJ1-6; D is perhaps TRBD1 (6 bases). The V gene's germline CDR1 is SGHAT and CDR2 FQNNGV. The CDR3 contains 14 residues. V gave up 5 bases and J gave up 12 bases, with 17 bases separating them. Looking up the rest from reference TRBV11-2 and TRBJ1-6 gives the full variable domain: EAGVAQSPRYKIIEKRQSVAFWCNPISGHATLYWYQQILGQGPKLLIQFQNNGVVDDSQLPKDRFSAERLKGVDSTLKIQPAKLEDSAVYLCASSREVQGVPLHFGNGTRLTVT.

This clone has just one count. This rearrangement joins TRBV28 to TRBJ1-1, with D perhaps matching TRBD1 (6 bases). The germline gives CDR1 MDHEN, CDR2 SYDVKM. V was clipped by 4 bases and J by 5 bases, with 14 bases between them. The CDR3 consists of 14 residues. CDR3 residues: CASSSTQGRTEAFF. The CDR3 nucleotides read TGTGCCAGCAGTTCGACTCAGGGGAGAACTGAAGCTTTCTTT. The whole variable domain, remainder taken from reference TRBV28 and TRBJ1-1, is DVKVTQSSRYLVKRTGEKVFLECVQDMDHENMFWYRQDPGLGLRLIYFSYDVKMKEKGDIPEGYSVSREKKERFSLILESASTNQTSMYLCASSSTQGRTEAFFGQGTRLTVV.

V usage is TRBV14 and J usage is TRBJ1-4; 10 bases agree with TRBD1. CDR1 and CDR2 (germline): SGHDN, FVKESK. Unmatched junction bases numbered 8, after V lost 4 bases and J lost 6 bases. The CDR3 loop spans 16 amino acids. The CDR3 region has the DNA TGTGCCAGCAGCCGAAGACAGGGGGCACTGGATGAAAAACTGTTTTTT. The encoded protein is CASSRRQGALDEKLFF. Looking up the rest from reference TRBV14 and TRBJ1-4 gives the full variable domain: EAGVTQFPSHSVIEKGQTVTLRCDPISGHDNLYWYRRVMGKEIKFLLHFVKESKQDESGMPNNRFLAERTGGTYSTLKVQPAELEDSGVYFCASSRRQGALDEKLFFGSGTQLSVL.

The chain combines TRBV18 with TRBJ2-7, with 7 bases that match TRBD1. V was clipped by 3 bases and J by 4 bases; unmatched bases: 6. Germline V gene data show CDR1 as KGHSH and CDR2 as LQKENI. CDR3 length: 14 residues. CDR3 amino acids: CASSPTGVEYEQYF. CDR3 bases: TGTGCCAGCTCACCTACAGGGGTCGAATACGAGCAGTACTTC.

The chain combines TRBV15 with TRBJ1-4, with a weak D call TRBD1 (6 bases). CDR1 and CDR2 from the germline V gene are LNHNV and YYDKDF (reference sequence). V was clipped by 1 base and J by 0 bases, with 12 bases between them. The CDR3 runs 17 residues. CDR3 loop: CATSRGTATATNEKLFF. The DNA for the CDR3 is TGTGCCACCAGCAGAGGGACAGCCACTGCAACTAATGAAAAACTGTTTTTT. The complete variable domain, with remaining parts taken from reference TRBV15 and TRBJ1-4, reads DAMVIQNPRYQVTQFGKPVTLSCSQTLNHNVMYWYQQKSSQAPKLLFHYYDKDFNNEADTPDNFQSRRPNTSFCFLDIRSPGLGDTAMYLCATSRGTATATNEKLFFGSGTQLSVL.

For this clone: Within the sample, other DNA sequences also encode this same CDR3. This chain joins TRBV5-1 and TRBJ2-2, with no clear D. The CDR3 has 13 amino acids. V was trimmed by 0 bases and J by 5 bases, leaving 5 bases between them. In germline, CDR1 is SGHRS, CDR2 YFSETQ. DNA of the CDR3: TGCGCCAGCAGCTTGGTACCGACCGGGGAGCTGTTTTTT. Protein product: CASSLVPTGELFF.